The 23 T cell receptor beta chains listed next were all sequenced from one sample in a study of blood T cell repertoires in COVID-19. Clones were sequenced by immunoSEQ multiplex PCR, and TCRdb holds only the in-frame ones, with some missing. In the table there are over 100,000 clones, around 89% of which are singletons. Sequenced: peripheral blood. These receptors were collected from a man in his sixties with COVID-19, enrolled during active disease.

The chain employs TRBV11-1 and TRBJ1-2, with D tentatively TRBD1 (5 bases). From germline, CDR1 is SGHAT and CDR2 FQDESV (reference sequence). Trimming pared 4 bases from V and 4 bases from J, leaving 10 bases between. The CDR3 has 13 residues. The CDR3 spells CASSYGGGYGYTF. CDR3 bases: TGTGCCAGCAGCTACGGGGGGGGCTATGGCTACACCTTC.

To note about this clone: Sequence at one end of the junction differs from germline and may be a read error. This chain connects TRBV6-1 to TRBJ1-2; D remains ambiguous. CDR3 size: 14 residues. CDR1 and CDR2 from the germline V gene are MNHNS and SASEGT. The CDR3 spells CASREDGTNYGYTF. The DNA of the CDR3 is TGTGCCAGCAGGGAAGACGGGACTAACTATGGCTACACCTTC.

The CDR3 spells CASSEPLGQGNSPLHF. As DNA, the CDR3 is TGTGCCAGCAGTGAGCCACTCGGACAGGGTAATTCACCCCTCCACTTT. The rearrangement joins TRBV25-1 to TRBJ1-6; 8 bases agree with TRBD1. The CDR3 totals 16 residues. Germline V gene sequence: CDR1 MGHDK, CDR2 SYGVNS. The trim removed 3 bases at V and 6 bases at J, leaving 7 bases unmatched. The full variable domain, with the rest looked up from reference TRBV25-1 and TRBJ1-6, is EADIYQTPRYLVIGTGKKITLECSQTMGHDKMYWYQQDPGMELHLIHYSYGVNSTEKGDLSSESTVSRIRTEHFPLTLESARPSHTSQYLCASSEPLGQGNSPLHFGNGTRLTVT.

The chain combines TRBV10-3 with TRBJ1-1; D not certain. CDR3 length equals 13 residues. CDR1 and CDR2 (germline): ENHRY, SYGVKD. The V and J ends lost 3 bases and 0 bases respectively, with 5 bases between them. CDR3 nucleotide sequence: TGTGCCATCAGTGATGAGATGAACACTGAAGCTTTCTTT. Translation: CAISDEMNTEAFF.

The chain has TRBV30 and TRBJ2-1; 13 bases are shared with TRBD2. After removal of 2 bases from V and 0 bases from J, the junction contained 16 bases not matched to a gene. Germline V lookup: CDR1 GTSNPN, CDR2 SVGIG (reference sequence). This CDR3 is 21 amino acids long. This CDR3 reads CAWSLRSPGLAGVPSYNEQFF. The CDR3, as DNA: TGTGCCTGGAGTCTAAGGTCACCCGGACTAGCGGGGGTCCCCTCCTACAATGAGCAGTTCTTC.

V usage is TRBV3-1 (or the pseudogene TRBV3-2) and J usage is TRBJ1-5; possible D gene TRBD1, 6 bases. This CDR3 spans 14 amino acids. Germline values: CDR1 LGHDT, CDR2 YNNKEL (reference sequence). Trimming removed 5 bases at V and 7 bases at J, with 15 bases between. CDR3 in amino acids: CASSSGQWEQPQHF. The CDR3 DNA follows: TGTGCCAGCAGCTCTGGACAGTGGGAACAGCCCCAGCATTTT.

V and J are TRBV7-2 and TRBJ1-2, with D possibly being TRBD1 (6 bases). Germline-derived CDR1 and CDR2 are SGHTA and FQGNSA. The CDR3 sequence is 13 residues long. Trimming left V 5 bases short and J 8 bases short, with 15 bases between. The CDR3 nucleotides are TGTGCCAGCAGCACTTTACAGGGTGGCGGCTACACCTTC. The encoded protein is CASSTLQGGGYTF.

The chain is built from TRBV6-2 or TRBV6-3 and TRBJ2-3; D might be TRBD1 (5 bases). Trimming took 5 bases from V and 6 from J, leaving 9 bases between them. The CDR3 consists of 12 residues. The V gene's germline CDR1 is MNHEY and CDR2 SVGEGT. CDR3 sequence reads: CASSQTEDTQYF. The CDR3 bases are TGTGCCAGCAGTCAGACAGAGGATACGCAGTATTTT.

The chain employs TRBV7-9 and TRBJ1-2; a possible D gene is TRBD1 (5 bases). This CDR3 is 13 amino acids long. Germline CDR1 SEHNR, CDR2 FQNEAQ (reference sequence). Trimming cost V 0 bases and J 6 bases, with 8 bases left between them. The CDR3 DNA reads TGTGCCAGCAGCTTAGCCAGGGTTAATGGCTACACCTTC. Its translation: CASSLARVNGYTF.

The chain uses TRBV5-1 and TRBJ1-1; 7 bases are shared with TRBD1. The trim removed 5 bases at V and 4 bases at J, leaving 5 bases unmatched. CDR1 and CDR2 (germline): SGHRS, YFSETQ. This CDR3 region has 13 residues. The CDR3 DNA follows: TGCGCCAGCAGACAAGACAGGGTCACTGAAGCTTTCTTT. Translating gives CASRQDRVTEAFF.

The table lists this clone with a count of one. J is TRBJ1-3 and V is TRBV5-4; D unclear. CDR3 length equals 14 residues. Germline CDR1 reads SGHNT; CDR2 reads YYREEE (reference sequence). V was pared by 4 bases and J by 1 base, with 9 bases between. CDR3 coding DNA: TGTGCCAGCAGCGGCACACCATCTGGAAACACCATATATTTT. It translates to CASSGTPSGNTIYF. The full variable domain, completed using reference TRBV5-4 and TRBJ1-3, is ETGVTQSPTHLIKTRGQQVTLRCSSQSGHNTVSWYQQALGQGPQFIFQYYREEENGRGNFPPRFSGLQFPNYSSELNVNALELDDSALYLCASSGTPSGNTIYFGEGSWLTVV.

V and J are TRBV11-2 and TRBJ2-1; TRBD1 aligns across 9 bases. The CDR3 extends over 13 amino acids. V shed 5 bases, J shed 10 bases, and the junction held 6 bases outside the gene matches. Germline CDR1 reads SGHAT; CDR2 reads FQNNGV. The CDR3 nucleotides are TGTGCCAGCAGCCCCCGGGACAGGGAAGAGCAGTTCTTC. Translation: CASSPRDREEQFF.

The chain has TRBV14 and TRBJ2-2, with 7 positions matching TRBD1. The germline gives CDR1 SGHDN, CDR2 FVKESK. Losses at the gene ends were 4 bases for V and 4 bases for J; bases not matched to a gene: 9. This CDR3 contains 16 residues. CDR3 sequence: CASSPLTGEGTGELFF. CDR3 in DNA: TGTGCCAGCAGCCCATTAACAGGGGAAGGCACCGGGGAGCTGTTTTTT.

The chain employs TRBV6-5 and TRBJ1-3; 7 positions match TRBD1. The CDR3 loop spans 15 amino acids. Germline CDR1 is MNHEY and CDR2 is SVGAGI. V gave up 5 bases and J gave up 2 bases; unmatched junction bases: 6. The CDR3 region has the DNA TGTGCCAGCAGTCGGACAGGACTCGCTGGAAACACCATATATTTT. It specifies CASSRTGLAGNTIYF.

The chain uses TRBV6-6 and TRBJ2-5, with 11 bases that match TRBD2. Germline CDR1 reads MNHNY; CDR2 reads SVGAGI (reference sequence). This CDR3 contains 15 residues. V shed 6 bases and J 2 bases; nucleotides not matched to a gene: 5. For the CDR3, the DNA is TGTGCCAGCAGCCTACTAGCGGGGGAGCAAGAGACCCAGTACTTC. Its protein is CASSLLAGEQETQYF.

CDR3 residues: CASSEIRQGPTYEQYF. The CDR3, as DNA: TGTGCCAGCAGTGAAATACGACAGGGCCCTACCTACGAGCAGTACTTC. The chain recombines TRBV6-1 with TRBJ2-7, with 7 bases that match TRBD1. CDR3 length equals 16 residues. Losses at the gene ends were 2 bases for V and 2 bases for J; bases not matched to a gene: 9. Germline lookup yields CDR1 MNHNS and CDR2 SASEGT.

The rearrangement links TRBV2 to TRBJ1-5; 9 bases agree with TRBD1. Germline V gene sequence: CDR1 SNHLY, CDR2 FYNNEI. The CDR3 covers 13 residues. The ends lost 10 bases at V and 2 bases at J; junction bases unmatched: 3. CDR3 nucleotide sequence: TGTGCCACGGGACAGGGTGGCAATCAGCCCCAGCATTTT. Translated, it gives CATGQGGNQPQHF. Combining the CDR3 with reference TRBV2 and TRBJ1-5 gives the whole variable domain EPEVTQTPSHQVTQMGQEVILRCVPISNHLYFYWYRQILGQKVEFLVSFYNNEISEKSEIFDDQFSVERPDGSNFTLKIRSTKLEDSAMYFCATGQGGNQPQHFGDGTRLSIL.

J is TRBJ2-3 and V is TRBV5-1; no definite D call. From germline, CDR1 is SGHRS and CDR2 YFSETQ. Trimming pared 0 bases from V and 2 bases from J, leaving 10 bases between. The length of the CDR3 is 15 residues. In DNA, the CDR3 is TGCGCCAGCAGCTTGGCCGGAACTACCACAGATACGCAGTATTTT. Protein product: CASSLAGTTTDTQYF.

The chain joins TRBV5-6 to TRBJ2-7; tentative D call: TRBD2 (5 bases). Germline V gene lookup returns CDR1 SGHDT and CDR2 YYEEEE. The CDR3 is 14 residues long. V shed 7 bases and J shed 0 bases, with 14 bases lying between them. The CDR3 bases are TGTGCCAGCTACTCCGGGATGAGCTCCTACGAGCAGTACTTC. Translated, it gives CASYSGMSSYEQYF.

The CDR3 loop reads CASSLAQSTYEQYF. In DNA, the CDR3 is TGCGCCAGCAGCTTGGCACAGTCTACCTACGAGCAGTACTTC. The chain combines TRBV5-1 with TRBJ2-7, with no clear D. Germline lookup yields CDR1 SGHRS and CDR2 YFSETQ. The CDR3 is 14 amino acids. V shed 0 bases and J shed 2 bases, with 9 bases lying between them.

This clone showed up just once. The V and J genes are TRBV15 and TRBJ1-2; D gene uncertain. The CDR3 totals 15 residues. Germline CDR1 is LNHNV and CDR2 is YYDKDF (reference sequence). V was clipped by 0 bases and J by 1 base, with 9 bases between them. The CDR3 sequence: CATSRDSSFNYGYTF. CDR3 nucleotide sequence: TGTGCCACCAGCAGAGACAGTTCCTTTAACTATGGCTACACCTTC.

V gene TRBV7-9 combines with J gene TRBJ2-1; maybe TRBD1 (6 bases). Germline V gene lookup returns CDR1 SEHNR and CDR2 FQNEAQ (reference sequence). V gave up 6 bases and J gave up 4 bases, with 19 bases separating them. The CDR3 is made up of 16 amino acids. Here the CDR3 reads CASRNTQGSGYNEQFF. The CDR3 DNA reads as TGTGCCAGCAGGAATACACAGGGATCGGGATACAATGAGCAGTTCTTC.

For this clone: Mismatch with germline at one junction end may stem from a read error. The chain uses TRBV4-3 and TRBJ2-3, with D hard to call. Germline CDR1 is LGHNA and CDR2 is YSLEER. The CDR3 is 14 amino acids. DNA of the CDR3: TGCGCCAACAGCCAAGCTCAGAGCACAGATACGCAGTATTTT. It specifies CANSQAQSTDTQYF.